Listed below are T cell receptor beta chains from one sample, sequenced in a study of cytomegalovirus exposure and HLA in healthy donors. TCRdb's copy holds only in-frame clones and misses some; the assay was immunoSEQ multiplex PCR. The data contain roughly 100,000 clones, around three quarters of them singletons. The sequenced sample was PBMCs. Receptors were obtained from a boy aged 5 to 17 in good health and CMV-seronegative. CDR3s leave out the opening cysteine and the closing phenylalanine or tryptophan.

TRBV25-1	TRBJ2-3	ASRASGRASDTQY
TRBV19	TRBJ1-2	ASSIVRANYGYT
TRBV4-1	TRBJ1-3	ASSHLTGNSGNTIY
TRBV30	TRBJ1-1	AWGQVNTEAF
TRBV7-2	TRBJ2-2	ASSPGVWEGELF
TRBV28	TRBJ2-5	ASSAGEETQY
TRBV5-1	TRBJ2-3	ASSQITDTQY
TRBV7-6	TRBJ2-5	ASSSPRTEETQY
TRBV5-1	TRBJ1-1	ASSFTNTEAF
TRBV5-1	TRBJ2-1	ASSLVQVAGEQF
TRBV6-6	TRBJ1-6	ASSYLQGSNSPLH
TRBV11-2	TRBJ1-4	ASSPTRLQGKMRKLF
TRBV15	TRBJ1-4	ATSRVGGAGEKLF
TRBV28	TRBJ1-1	ASSSSGLTEAF
TRBV10-3	TRBJ2-7	AISEKHEQY
TRBV9	TRBJ2-1	ASSAGLALGQF
TRBV19	TRBJ1-5	ASSILGQGGNQPQH
TRBV4-3	TRBJ1-6	ASSQEFGGQSSPLH
TRBV7-3	TRBJ2-7	ASSFGVHEQY
TRBV5-1	TRBJ1-1	ASSREGAQNTEAF
TRBV28	TRBJ2-7	ASSLPGTSAYEQY
TRBV4-1	TRBJ1-1	ASSQELRETEAF
TRBV30	TRBJ1-4	ACPGQVNEKLF
TRBV15	TRBJ2-1	ATSREIEGRDEQF
TRBV6-4	TRBJ2-5	ASKARLAGGGETQY
TRBV7-2	TRBJ2-1	ASSLTVEQF
TRBV29-1	TRBJ2-7	SVASQARGGYEQY
TRBV7-8	TRBJ2-3	ASSLQGRTDTQY
TRBV30	TRBJ1-1	AWSVRGGQNTEAF
TRBV6-5	TRBJ1-1	ASAGTTKAF
TRBV28	TRBJ2-1	ASSHGTSGYNEQF
TRBV15	TRBJ1-4	ATSREPERTGIKLF
TRBV5-1	TRBJ2-2	ASSLMGLNTGELF
TRBV18	TRBJ2-7	ASSPGLAGFYEQY
TRBV2	TRBJ1-1	ASSEGTGGGNTEAF
TRBV30	TRBJ1-1	AWVGQGRGEAF
TRBV5-6	TRBJ1-4	ASSLRTPGTGKKLF
TRBV5-8	TRBJ2-7	ASSLQHSYEQY
TRBV5-1	TRBJ2-7	VSSLEGAYEQY
TRBV28	TRBJ2-3	ASSRLAGEGTDTQY
TRBV6-1	TRBJ2-5	ASRERGLETQY
TRBV5-1	TRBJ2-1	ASSTSLAVSYNEQF
TRBV5-4	TRBJ1-5	ASSSGGNQPQH
TRBV7-9	TRBJ1-2	ASSSGQHYGYT
TRBV19	TRBJ1-5	ASSMRISNQPQH
TRBV30	NA	AWSPTNYEQY
TRBV29-1	TRBJ1-1	SGTQGSTEAF
TRBV9	TRBJ2-7	ASSSRPGQREYEQY
TRBV7-9	TRBJ2-1	ASSLGTDNEQF
TRBV18	TRBJ1-3	ASSQSWQGSGNTIY
TRBV19	TRBJ2-2	ASGLGLDTGELF
TRBV11-2	TRBJ1-2	ASSLPPFGYT
TRBV28	TRBJ1-5	ASSQPTGGEQPQH
TRBV2	TRBJ2-3	ASSDFTDTQY
TRBV7-2	TRBJ2-2	ASSLAPGGNTGELF
TRBV28	TRBJ1-2	ASSPSGQPDGYT
TRBV4-1	TRBJ2-1	ASSSRVFSGSNEQF
TRBV7-3	TRBJ2-1	ASSLQAGTQF
TRBV13	TRBJ1-1	ASSPLSLLNTEAF
TRBV12-5	TRBJ2-2	ASGLVVNLAQAGELF